Sequencing of this T cell receptor beta chain was carried out in a study of blood T cell repertoires in COVID-19. Turning to the study itself: Samples came from the United States, Italy and Spain, spanning acute and convalescent COVID-19. In each case, the material was cDNA or gDNA derived from T cells, B-cell-depleted T cells, or PBMCs.

The CDR3 is 16 residues long. Trimming removed 4 bases at V and 0 bases at J, with 12 bases between. CDR1 is SEHNR and CDR2 is FQNEAQ in the germline V gene (reference sequence). Authors' data handling: Using reference gene primer amplification, nucleated cell counts were estimated. Repertoires were generated with immunoSEQ multiplex PCR, while TCRdb's copy carries only in-frame clones and drops some. That table supplies the V and J calls and clone size; D and trimming were determined from the DNA. The table lists tens of thousands of clones, about 88% of them singletons. The clonotype originates from a man aged 70-80 years with acute or convalescent COVID-19. The chain joins TRBV7-9 to TRBJ2-2, with a tentative D call TRBD1 (6 bases). Sequencing input: peripheral blood. CDR3 protein: CASSSTGYPNTGELFF. The DNA of the CDR3 is TGTGCCAGCAGCTCAACAGGGTACCCGAACACCGGGGAGCTGTTTTTT.